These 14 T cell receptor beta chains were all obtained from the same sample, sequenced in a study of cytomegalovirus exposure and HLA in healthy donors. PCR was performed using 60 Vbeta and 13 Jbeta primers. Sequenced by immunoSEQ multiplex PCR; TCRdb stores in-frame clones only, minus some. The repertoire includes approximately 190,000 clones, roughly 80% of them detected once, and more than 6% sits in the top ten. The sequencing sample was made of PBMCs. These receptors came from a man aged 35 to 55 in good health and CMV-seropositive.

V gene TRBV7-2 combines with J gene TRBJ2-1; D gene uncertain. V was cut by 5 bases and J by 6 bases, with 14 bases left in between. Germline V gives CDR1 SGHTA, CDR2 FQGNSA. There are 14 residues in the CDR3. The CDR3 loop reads CASSRVSTSNEQFF. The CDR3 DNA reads TGTGCCAGCAGCCGGGTCTCCACCTCCAATGAGCAGTTCTTC.

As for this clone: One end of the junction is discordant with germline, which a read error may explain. The CDR3 sequence is CASSLGQGEANEKLFF. The CDR3 DNA reads TGTGCCAGCAGTTTAGGGCAGGGGGAAGCTAACGAAAAACTGTTTTTT. The chain uses TRBV27 and TRBJ1-4; TRBD1 matches at 7 bases. In germline, CDR1 is MNHEY, CDR2 SMNVEV (reference sequence). There are 16 residues in the CDR3.

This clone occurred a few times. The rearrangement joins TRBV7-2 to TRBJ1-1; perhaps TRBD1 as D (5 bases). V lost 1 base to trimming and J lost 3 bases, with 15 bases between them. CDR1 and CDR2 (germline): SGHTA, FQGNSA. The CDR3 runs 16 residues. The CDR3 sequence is CASSLGGRGEDTEAFF. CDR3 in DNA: TGTGCCAGCAGCTTAGGGGGCAGAGGCGAGGACACTGAAGCTTTCTTT.

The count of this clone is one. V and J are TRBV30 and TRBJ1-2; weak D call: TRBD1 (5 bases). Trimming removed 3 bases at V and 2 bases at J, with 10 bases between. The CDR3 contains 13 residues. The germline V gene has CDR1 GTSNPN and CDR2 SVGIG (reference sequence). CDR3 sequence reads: CAWRTESNYGYTF. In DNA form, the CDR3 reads TGTGCCTGGAGGACAGAATCAAACTATGGCTACACCTTC.

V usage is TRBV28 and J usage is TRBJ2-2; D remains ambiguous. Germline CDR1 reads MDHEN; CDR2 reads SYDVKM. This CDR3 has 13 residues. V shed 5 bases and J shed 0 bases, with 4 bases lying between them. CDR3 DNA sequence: TGTGCCAGCAGTCAGTCGAACACCGGGGAGCTGTTTTTT. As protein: CASSQSNTGELFF.

The CDR3 reads CASALGATQETQYF. The CDR3 region has the DNA TGTGCTAGTGCTCTGGGGGCAACCCAAGAGACCCAGTACTTC. The gene calls are TRBV12-5 and TRBJ2-5; D is perhaps TRBD1 (6 bases). CDR3 length equals 14 residues. CDR1 is LGHNT and CDR2 is FRNRAP in the germline V gene. V lost 7 bases, J lost 1 base, and 13 bases lay in between. The variable domain in full, completed from reference TRBV12-5 and TRBJ2-5, reads DARVTQTPRHKVTEMGQEVTMRCQPILGHNTVFWYRQTMMQGLELLAYFRNRAPLDDSGMPKDRFSAEMPDATLATLKIQPSEPRDSAVYFCASALGATQETQYFGPGTRLLVL.

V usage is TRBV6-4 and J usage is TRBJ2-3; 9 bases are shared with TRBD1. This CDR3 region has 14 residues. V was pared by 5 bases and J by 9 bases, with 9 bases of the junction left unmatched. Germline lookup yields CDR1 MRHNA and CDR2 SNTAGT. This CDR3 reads CASSLRGQGGTQYF. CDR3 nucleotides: TGTGCCAGCAGTCTTAGGGGACAGGGAGGCACGCAGTATTTT.

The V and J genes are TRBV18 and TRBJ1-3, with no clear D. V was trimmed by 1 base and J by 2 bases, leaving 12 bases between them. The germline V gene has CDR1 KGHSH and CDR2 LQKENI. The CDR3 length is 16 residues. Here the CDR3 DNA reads TGTGCCAGCTCACCACTACGGAGTTCTCCTGGAAACACCATATATTTT. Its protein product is CASSPLRSSPGNTIYF.

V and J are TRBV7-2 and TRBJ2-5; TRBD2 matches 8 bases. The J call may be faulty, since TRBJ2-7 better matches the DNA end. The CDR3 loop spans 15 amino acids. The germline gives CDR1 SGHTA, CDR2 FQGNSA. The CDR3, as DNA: TGTGCCAGCAGCCGACCGGGACTAGTTCGCCACGAGCAGTACTTC. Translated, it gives CASSRPGLVRHEQYF.

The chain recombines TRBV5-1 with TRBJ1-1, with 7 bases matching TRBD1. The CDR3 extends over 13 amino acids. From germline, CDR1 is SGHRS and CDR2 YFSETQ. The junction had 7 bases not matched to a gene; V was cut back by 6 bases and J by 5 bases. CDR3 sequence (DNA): TGCGCCAGCACCATGACAGGGACTACTGAAGCTTTCTTT. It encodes CASTMTGTTEAFF.

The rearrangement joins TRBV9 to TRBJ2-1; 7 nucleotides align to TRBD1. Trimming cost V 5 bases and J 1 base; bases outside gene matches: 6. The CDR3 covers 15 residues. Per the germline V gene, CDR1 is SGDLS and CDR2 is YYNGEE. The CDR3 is CASSTGVESYNEQFF. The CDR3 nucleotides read TGTGCCAGCAGTACAGGGGTAGAATCCTACAATGAGCAGTTCTTC.

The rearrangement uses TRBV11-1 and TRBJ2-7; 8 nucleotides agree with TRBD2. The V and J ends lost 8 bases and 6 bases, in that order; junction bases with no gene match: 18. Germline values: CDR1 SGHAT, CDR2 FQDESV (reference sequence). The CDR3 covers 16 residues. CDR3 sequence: CASQFGTGLVLSEQYF. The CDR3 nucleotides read TGTGCCAGCCAATTCGGCACGGGACTAGTTTTAAGCGAGCAGTACTTC. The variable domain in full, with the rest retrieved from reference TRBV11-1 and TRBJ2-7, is EAEVAQSPRYKITEKSQAVAFWCDPISGHATLYWYRQILGQGPELLVQFQDESVVDDSQLPKDRFSAERLKGVDSTLKIQPAELGDSAMYLCASQFGTGLVLSEQYFGPGTRLTVT.

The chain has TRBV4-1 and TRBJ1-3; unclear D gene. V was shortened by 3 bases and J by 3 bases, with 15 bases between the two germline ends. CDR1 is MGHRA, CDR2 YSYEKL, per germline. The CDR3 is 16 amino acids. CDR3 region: CASSHYLVRDGNTIYF. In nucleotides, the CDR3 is TGCGCCAGCAGCCATTACCTCGTAAGAGATGGAAACACCATATATTTT.

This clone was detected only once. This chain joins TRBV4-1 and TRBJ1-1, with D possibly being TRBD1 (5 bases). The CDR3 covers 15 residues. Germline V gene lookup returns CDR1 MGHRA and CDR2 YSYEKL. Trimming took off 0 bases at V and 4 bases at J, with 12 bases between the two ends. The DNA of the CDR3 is TGCGCCAGCAGCCAAGATGAAAGGGGCATCACTGAAGCTTTCTTT. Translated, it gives CASSQDERGITEAFF.